This is a list of T cell receptor beta chains from one sample in a study of T-cell memory formation after mild COVID-19. TCRdb recomputed calls from the 5' RACE reads with MiXCR, one row per CDR3 protein. This table holds roughly 110,000 distinct CDR3 sequences, roughly 12% found once. The sample taken for sequencing was PBMCs or a T cell subset sorted from them (not recorded which). These receptors all stem from an adult woman who had mild COVID-19 (a few samples of this study predate the infection). Cell type and time point are not known. Both conserved end residues are part of each CDR3. D genes are given only for firm matches. A row's size may be missing; if present it is once, few, many or a size class.

NA | TRBJ2-7 | TRBV3-1 | NA | CASSQEAVNAYEQYF | TGTGCCAGCAGCCAAGAGGCAGTTAACGCCTACGAGCAGTACTTC
NA | TRBJ2-1 | TRBV11-2 | NA | CASSLRRGDEQFF | TGTGCCAGCTCCCTCCGCCGGGGCGATGAGCAGTTCTTC
NA | TRBJ1-1 | TRBV7-2 | TRBD1 | CASSSLGGQLDTEAFF | TGTGCCAGCAGCTCCCTGGGGGGACAGTTAGACACTGAAGCTTTCTTT
few | TRBJ2-7 | TRBV20-1 | NA | CSARDRGRNEQYF | TGCAGTGCTAGAGACAGGGGCCGTAACGAGCAGTACTTC
NA | TRBJ2-5 | TRBV7-9 | NA | CASSRLGQQETQYF | TGTGCCAGCAGCCGACTCGGGCAGCAAGAGACCCAGTACTTC
few | TRBJ2-2 | TRBV5-6 | NA | CASSLGSNTGELFF | TGTGCCAGCAGCTTAGGCAGTAACACCGGGGAGCTGTTTTTT
few | TRBJ2-5 | TRBV7-6 | TRBD2 | CASSLDLAGGLRETQYF | TGTGCCAGCAGCTTAGATCTAGCGGGAGGTTTGAGAGAGACCCAGTACTTC
NA | TRBJ1-3 | TRBV4-1 | NA | CASGLEGSGNTIYF | TGCGCCAGCGGACTGGAGGGCTCTGGAAACACCATATATTTT
NA | TRBJ2-6 | TRBV14 | NA | CASSPGFSGANVLTF | TGTGCCAGCAGTCCAGGGTTCTCTGGGGCCAACGTCCTGACTTTC
few | TRBJ2-2 | TRBV24-1 | NA | CATSDPGHLGELFF | TGTGCCACCAGTGACCCGGGGCATCTCGGGGAGCTGTTTTTT
NA | TRBJ1-1 | TRBV19 | NA | CASSIRGGHTEAFF | TGTGCCAGTAGTATTAGGGGGGGCCACACTGAAGCTTTCTTT
many | TRBJ2-5 | TRBV6-5 | NA | CASRIRQSQETQYF | TGTGCCAGCAGGATAAGACAAAGCCAAGAGACCCAGTACTTC
once | TRBJ2-2 | TRBV5-6 | NA | CASSGWVTGELFF | TGTGCCAGCAGCGGATGGGTCACCGGGGAGCTGTTTTTT
few | TRBJ1-2 | TRBV7-9 | NA | CATIGTDYGYTF | TGTGCCACTATCGGGACGGACTATGGCTACACCTTC
NA | TRBJ2-1 | TRBV29-1 | TRBD2 | CSVEPSGLAYNEQFF | TGCAGCGTTGAGCCATCGGGACTAGCCTACAATGAGCAGTTCTTC